This T cell receptor beta chain was recorded in a study of stem cell transplantation in POMP-related autoinflammatory disease. General study points: Fewer unique TRB V-J gene pairings were identified in patients with PRAID.

As regards this clone: Its specificity is not known.

TCRdb's copy holds only in-frame clones and misses some; the assay was immunoSEQ multiplex PCR. The sample holds about 1,000 clones, about 70% seen once. The CDR3 is 14 amino acids. V lost 0 bases, J lost 4 bases, and 9 bases lay in between. Germline V lookup: CDR1 MGHRA, CDR2 YSYEKL. The clonotype originates from a human donor in good health. The chain links TRBV4-1 to TRBJ2-5; D tentatively reads TRBD1 or TRBD2 (5 bases each). Sequencing input: CD8+ T cells from PBMCs. The CDR3 region has the DNA TGCGCCAGCAGCCAAGATTTGAGGGGAGAGACCCAGTACTTC. It yields the protein CASSQDLRGETQYF.